This TCR beta chain emerged from a study of T cell responses to AZD1222 COVID-19 vaccine. Study conclusions and caveats: Repertoires were obtained only post-peak T cell response. Spike-specific TCR repertoires showed rising breadth and depth after two AZD1222 doses.

With respect to this clone: What it recognizes is unknown. The sample carries other DNA sequences with the same CDR3.

The CDR3 consists of 13 residues. Germline CDR1 LNHNV, CDR2 YYDKDF (reference sequence). Trimming stripped 3 bases from V and 5 bases from J, with 8 bases between. Sequencing was performed with immunoSEQ multiplex PCR; in TCRdb, only in-frame clones are kept and a portion is missing. The sample includes roughly 77,000 clones, approximately 85% of them seen just once. J is TRBJ1-5 and V is TRBV15, with D uncertain. The receptor's source is an adult in good health. The sequences come from peripheral blood, collected on day 0 of MenACWY control vaccination. DNA for the CDR3: TGTGCCACCAGCAGGGGGAGGGATCAGCCCCAGCATTTT. It yields the protein CATSRGRDQPQHF.